This T cell receptor (beta chain) is drawn from a study of CD8 T cells in Susac syndrome. Reverse transcription of 0.5 to 1 ug RNA was carried out with random hexamers. A single record per CDR3 protein comes from TCRdb applying MiXCR to the immunoSEQ multiplex PCR reads. The table records some 120,000 distinct CDR3 sequences, just under 95% of them present only once. V was shortened by 0 bases and J by 10 bases, with 3 bases between the two germline ends. This CDR3 contains 11 residues. Per germline, CDR1 KGHDR and CDR2 SFDVKD. The TCR was taken from a human donor in good health. The sequencing sample was made of CD8+ T cells from PBMCs. The chain carries TRBV24-1 and TRBJ2-1; no firm D call. Here the CDR3 reads CATSDLQEQFF. Written as DNA, the CDR3 is TGTGCCACCAGTGATTTGCAAGAGCAGTTCTTC.